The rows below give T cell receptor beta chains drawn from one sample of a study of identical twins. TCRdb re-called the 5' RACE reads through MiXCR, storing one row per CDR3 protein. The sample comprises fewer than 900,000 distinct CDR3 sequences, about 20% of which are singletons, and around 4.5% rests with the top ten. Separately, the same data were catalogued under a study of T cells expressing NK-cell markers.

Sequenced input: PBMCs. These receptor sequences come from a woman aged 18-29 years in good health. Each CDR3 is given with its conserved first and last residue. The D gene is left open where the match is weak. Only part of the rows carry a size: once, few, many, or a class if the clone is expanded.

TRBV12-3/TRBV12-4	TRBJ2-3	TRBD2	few	TGTGCCAGCAGTTTTGGCGGGAGAAACCCAGATACGCAGTATTTT	CASSFGGRNPDTQYF
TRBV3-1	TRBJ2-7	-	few	TGTGCCAGCAGCCAAGAAGGCCGGCTCTCGTCCGAGCAGTACTTC	CASSQEGRLSSEQYF
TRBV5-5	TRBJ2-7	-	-	TGTGCCAGCAGTTTGGGGGGCCCCTCCCGGCCCCGGTACGAGCAGTACTTC	CASSLGGPSRPRYEQYF
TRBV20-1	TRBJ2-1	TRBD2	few	TGCAGTGCCATCAGCGGGAGGGCTGGGAATGAGCAGTTCTTC	CSAISGRAGNEQFF
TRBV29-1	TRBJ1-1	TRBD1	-	TGCAGCGCCGGAGACAGGGGTAGAGGTGAAGCTTTCTTT	CSAGDRGRGEAFF
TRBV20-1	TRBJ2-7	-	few	TGCAGCTCTGGTCGGGGCTACGAGCAGTACTTC	CSSGRGYEQYF
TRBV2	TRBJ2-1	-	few	TGTGCCAGCAGTGACAGGCGGGTCCACAATGAGCAGTTCTTC	CASSDRRVHNEQFF
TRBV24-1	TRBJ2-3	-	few	TGTGCCACCAGTGGGACAGGCACAGATACGCAGTATTTT	CATSGTGTDTQYF
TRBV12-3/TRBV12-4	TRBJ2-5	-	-	TGTGCCAGCAGGCGGCGGGGCCAAGAGACCCAGTACTTC	CASRRRGQETQYF
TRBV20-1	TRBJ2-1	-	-	TGCAGTGCTAGATCCGCACTAGTCTACAATGAGCAGTTCTTC	CSARSALVYNEQFF
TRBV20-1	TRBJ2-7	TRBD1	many	TGCAGTGCTAGAACCTCGACAGGGCCCTACGAGCAGTACTTC	CSARTSTGPYEQYF
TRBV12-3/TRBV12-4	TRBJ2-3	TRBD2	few	TGTGCCAGCACCTCTACTAGCGGGGCAGATACGCAGTATTTT	CASTSTSGADTQYF
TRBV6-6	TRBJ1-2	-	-	TGTGCCAGCAGTTACAAGAATGGCGGCTACACCTTC	CASSYKNGGYTF
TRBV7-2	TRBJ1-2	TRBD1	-	TGTGCCAGCAGGCAAACGACAGGGGGCTTTGGCTACACCTTC	CASRQTTGGFGYTF
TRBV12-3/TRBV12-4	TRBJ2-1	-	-	TGTGCCAGCAGTTTAGCGCGTCCCCCTGAGCAGTTCTTC	CASSLARPPEQFF
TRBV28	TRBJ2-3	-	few	TGTGCCAGCAGGCCAGGGGCCACAGATACGCAGTATTTT	CASRPGATDTQYF
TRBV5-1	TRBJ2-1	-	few	TGCGCCAGCAGCTTGAACCCACGAGGCTCCTACAATGAGCAGTTCTTC	CASSLNPRGSYNEQFF
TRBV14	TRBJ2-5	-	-	TGTGCCAGCAGCCAAGTAATCGGGACCCAGTACTTC	CASSQVIGTQYF
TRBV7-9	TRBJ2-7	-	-	TGTGCCAGCAGCTCCCCTGGACAGGACGGGAGGAACGAGCAGTACTTC	CASSSPGQDGRNEQYF
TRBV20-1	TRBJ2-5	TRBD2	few	TGCAGTGCTAGAGAAAGCGGGAGGTTCCAAGAGACCCAGTACTTC	CSARESGRFQETQYF
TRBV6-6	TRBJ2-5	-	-	TGTGCCAGCAGGCCTCGGGGCCAAGAGACCCAGTACTTC	CASRPRGQETQYF
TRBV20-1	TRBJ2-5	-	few	TGCAGTGCTAGACCGCCTAGCTGGACCCAAGAGACCCAGTACTTC	CSARPPSWTQETQYF
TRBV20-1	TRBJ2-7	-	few	TGCAGTGCTACCTCCAGGAGCTCCGAGCAGTACTTC	CSATSRSSEQYF
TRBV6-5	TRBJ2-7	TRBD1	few	TGTGCCAGCAGTTCGACCCCACAGGGGGCGAGGAACGAGCAGTACTTC	CASSSTPQGARNEQYF
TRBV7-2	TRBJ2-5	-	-	TGTGCCAGCAGCTCGGAGGGGTACTTTCGGGAGACCCAGTACTTC	CASSSEGYFRETQYF